This T cell receptor (beta chain) was found in a study of breast tumors, draining lymph nodes, adjacent tissues. Points from the study as a whole: That most tumor T cells come from lymph nodes remained unproven. Tumor repertoires ranked between lymph nodes and nontumor tissue in diversity, with V and J gene preferences.

Breast cancer patients provided tissue from their axillary draining lymph nodes. This clonotype was observed at least ten times. Its matching antigen is unknown. A junction end diverges from the germline sequence, so it may reflect a read error. Germline V CDR1 and CDR2: MGHRA, YSYEKL. The CDR3 covers 9 residues. Each CDR3 protein is one row after TCRdb ran MiXCR on the multiplex PCR reads. Seen here are 200,000 to 250,000 distinct CDR3 sequences, around 34% observed once, and the top ten hold roughly 3.5%. The sample comprised axillary lymph node tissue. The chain combines TRBV4-1 with TRBJ2-7, with D possibly TRBD1 on 6 matching bases. The sequence was obtained from a female donor with breast cancer. Some clones in this sample may be carry-over from other donors' samples. The CDR3 DNA reads as TGCGCCAGCAGCCGAACAGGGAACTTC. This sequence encodes CASSRTGNF.